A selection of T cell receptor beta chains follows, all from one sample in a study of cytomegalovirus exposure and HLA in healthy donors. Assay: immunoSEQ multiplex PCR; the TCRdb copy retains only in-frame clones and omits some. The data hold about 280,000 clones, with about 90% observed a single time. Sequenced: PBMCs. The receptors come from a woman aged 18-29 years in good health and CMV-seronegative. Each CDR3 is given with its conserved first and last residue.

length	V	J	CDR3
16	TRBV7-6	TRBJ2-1	CASSFGLAQTYNEQFF
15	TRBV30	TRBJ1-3	CAWSVDRGRLNTIYF
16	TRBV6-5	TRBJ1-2	CASSYSWGQGDYGYTF
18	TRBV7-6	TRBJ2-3	CASSLSAVVGASSDTQYF
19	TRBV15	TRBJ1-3	CATSRVGTTSLHSGNTIYF
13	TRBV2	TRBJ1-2	CASSGDINYGYTF
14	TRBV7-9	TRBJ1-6	CSSSLGQGGSPLHF
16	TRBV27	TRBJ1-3	CASSSSTGVARNTIYF
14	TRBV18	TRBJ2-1	CASLPDSSYNEQFF
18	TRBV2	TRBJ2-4	CASSDPGGPRAAKNIQYF